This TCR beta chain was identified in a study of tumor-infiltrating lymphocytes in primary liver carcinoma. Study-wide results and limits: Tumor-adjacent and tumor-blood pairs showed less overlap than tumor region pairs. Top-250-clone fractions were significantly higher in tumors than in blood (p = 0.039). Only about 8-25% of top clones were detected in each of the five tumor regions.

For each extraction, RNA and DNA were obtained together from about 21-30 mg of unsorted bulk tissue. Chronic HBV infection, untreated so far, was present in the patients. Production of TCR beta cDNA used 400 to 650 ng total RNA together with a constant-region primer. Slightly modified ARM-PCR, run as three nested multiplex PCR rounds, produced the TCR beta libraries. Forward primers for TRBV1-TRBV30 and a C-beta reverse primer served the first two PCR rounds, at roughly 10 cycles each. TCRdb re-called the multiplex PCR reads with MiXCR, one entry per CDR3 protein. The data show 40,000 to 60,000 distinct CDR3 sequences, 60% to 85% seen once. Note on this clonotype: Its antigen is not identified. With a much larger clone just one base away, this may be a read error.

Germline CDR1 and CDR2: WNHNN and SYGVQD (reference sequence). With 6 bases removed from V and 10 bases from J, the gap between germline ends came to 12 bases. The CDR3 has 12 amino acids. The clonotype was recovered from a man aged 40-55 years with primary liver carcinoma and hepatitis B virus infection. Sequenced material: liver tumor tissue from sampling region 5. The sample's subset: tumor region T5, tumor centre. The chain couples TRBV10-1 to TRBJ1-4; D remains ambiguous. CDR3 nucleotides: TGCGCCAGCAGCGACGGGCACGGAAAACTGTTTTTT. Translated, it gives CASSDGHGKLFF.